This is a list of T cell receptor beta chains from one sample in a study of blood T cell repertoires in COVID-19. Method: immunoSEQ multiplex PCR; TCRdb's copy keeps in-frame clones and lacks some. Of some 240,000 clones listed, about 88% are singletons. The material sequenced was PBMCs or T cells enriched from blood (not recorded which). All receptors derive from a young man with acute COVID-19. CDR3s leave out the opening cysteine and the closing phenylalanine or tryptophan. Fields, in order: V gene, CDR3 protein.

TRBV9,ASGLTGTGMTGELF
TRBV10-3,AISESGPGNSPLH
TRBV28,ASSSAGSNNSPLH
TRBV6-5,ASSYGAASTDTQY
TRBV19,ASSEDGAGLETQY
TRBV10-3,AISNLRDTQY
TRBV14,ASSQSGGVRFIHGYT
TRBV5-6,ASRRDRLSGANVLT
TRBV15,ATSPQYNEQF
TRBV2,ASSEEQGARNTIY
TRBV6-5,ASSYSRDSGNTIY
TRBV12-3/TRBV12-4,ASSPPAAVYIH
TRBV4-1,ASSQEINAFETQY
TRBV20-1,SASQRRASRNTEAF
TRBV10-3,AISRGRGELF
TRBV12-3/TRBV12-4,ASRPGQDSPLH
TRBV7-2,ASSLPTSGRAERTDTQY
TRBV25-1,ASRAGTSGHYTGELF